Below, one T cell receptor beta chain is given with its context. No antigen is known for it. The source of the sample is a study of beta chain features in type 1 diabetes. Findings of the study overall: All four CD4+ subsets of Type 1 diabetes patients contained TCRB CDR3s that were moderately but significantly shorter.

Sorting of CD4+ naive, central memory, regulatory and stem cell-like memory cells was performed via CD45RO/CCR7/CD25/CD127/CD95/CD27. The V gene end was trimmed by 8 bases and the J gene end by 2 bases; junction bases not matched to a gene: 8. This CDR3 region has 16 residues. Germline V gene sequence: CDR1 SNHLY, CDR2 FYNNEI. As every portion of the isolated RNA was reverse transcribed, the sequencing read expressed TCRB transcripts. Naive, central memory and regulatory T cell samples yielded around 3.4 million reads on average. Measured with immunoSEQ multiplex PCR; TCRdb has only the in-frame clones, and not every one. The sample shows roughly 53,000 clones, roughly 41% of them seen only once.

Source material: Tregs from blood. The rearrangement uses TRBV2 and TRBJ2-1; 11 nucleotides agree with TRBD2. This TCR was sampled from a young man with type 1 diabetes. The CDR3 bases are TGTGCCAGCGGCCTAGCGGGAGGCTTTCCCTACAATGAGCAGTTCTTC. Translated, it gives CASGLAGGFPYNEQFF. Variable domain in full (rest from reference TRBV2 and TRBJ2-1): EPEVTQTPSHQVTQMGQEVILRCVPISNHLYFYWYRQILGQKVEFLVSFYNNEISEKSEIFDDQFSVERPDGSNFTLKIRSTKLEDSAMYFCASGLAGGFPYNEQFFGPGTRLTVL.